This TCR beta chain was sequenced for a study of chemoradiotherapy in HPV16-positive cancers. The CDR3 sequence is 14 residues long. Germline V gives CDR1 SGHRS, CDR2 YFSETQ. V was pared by 4 bases and J by 4 bases, with 8 bases of the junction left unmatched. The data were produced by immunoSEQ multiplex PCR, yet TCRdb's version contains in-frame clones alone and is incomplete. The sample contains approximately 12,000 clones, roughly 73% of which appear only once. The chain is built from TRBV5-1 and TRBJ2-7, with 7 bases aligning to TRBD1. This sequence was found in a human donor with HPV-associated anogenital cancer. The material was obtained from a patient who underwent chemoradiotherapy. CDR3 nucleotides: TGCGCCAGCAGCGTAGACAGGGCCCAGTACGAGCAGTACTTC. Protein: CASSVDRAQYEQYF.